This is a list of T cell receptor beta chains from one sample in a study of CD8 T cell repertoires and HIV-1 epitope variants. Assay used: immunoSEQ multiplex PCR; TCRdb lists only in-frame clones, some missing. The sample carries roughly 100,000 clones, almost 75% recorded once. The sequenced material came from uncultured baseline CD8+ T cells from peripheral blood mononuclear cells (PBMCs). These receptors originate from a male donor with HIV. CDR3s include the opening cysteine and the closing phenylalanine or tryptophan. The order of the fields is V gene, J gene, D gene, clone size, CDR3 DNA, CDR3 protein. D genes are given only for firm matches. Some rows mark clone size as missing; the rest say once, few, many or name a class of expanded clone.

>TRBV6-1|TRBJ1-5|TRBD1|.
TGTGCCAGCTTATACGGGACAGGCAATCAGCCCCAGCATTTT
CASLYGTGNQPQHF
>TRBV7-9|TRBJ1-6|.|.
TGTGCCAGCAGCATTGACACGGAGCATTCACCCCTCCACTTT
CASSIDTEHSPLHF
>TRBV7-2|TRBJ2-7|.|once
TGTGCCAGCAGCTTAGAGGGGTTTTCCTTCTACGAGCAGTACTTC
CASSLEGFSFYEQYF
>TRBV5-1|TRBJ2-7|.|few
TGCGCCAGCAGCTTGGAAGGGGAGCAGTACTTC
CASSLEGEQYF
>TRBV27|TRBJ2-1|TRBD2|.
TGTGCCAGCAGTTTATCCGAGCGGGAGTTCTGGGGCTCCTACAATGAGCAGTTCTTC
CASSLSEREFWGSYNEQFF
>TRBV27|TRBJ2-3|.|.
TGTGCCAGCAGTTTGTCCCTTAGCGGTCCGCAGTATTTT
CASSLSLSGPQYF
>TRBV29-1|TRBJ2-3|.|.
TGCAGCGCCAGGTGGCGGTACACAGATACGCAGTATTTT
CSARWRYTDTQYF
>TRBV10-3|TRBJ1-1|.|.
TGTGCCATCAGAGTGACGGTGAACACTGAAGCTTTCTTT
CAIRVTVNTEAFF
>TRBV7-9|TRBJ2-1|.|.
TGTGCCAGCAGCGGGGCCGAGGGACGCTCCTACAATGAGCAGTTCTTC
CASSGAEGRSYNEQFF
>TRBV11-2|TRBJ2-7|.|.
TGTGCCAGCAGCCAGATCGGCCGGGACGACCCCTACGAGCAGTACTTC
CASSQIGRDDPYEQYF
>TRBV15|TRBJ2-1|.|.
TGTGCCACCAGCAGAGATCGTGTGACTAGTCATGAGCAGTTCTTC
CATSRDRVTSHEQFF
>TRBV28|TRBJ2-3|TRBD1|.
TGTGCCAGCAGTTTGCTCCAGGGACAGGGGTCCACAGATACGCAGTATTTT
CASSLLQGQGSTDTQYF
>TRBV6-1|TRBJ2-5|TRBD2|once
TGTGCCAGCACTACTAGCGGGAGGGAGACCCAGTACTTC
CASTTSGRETQYF
>TRBV5-1|TRBJ2-5|TRBD1|.
TGCGCCAGCAGCTTGGAGGGGGCAGAGACCCAGTACTTC
CASSLEGAETQYF
>TRBV5-6|TRBJ2-7|.|.
TGTGCCAGCAGCTTGCTACAAGGAAATTACCCCAAGCAGTACTTC
CASSLLQGNYPKQYF
>TRBV27|TRBJ1-2|TRBD1|.
TGTGCCAGCAGGATGCAGGGGGAATATGGCTACACCTTC
CASRMQGEYGYTF
>TRBV5-4|TRBJ2-3|.|.
TGTGCCAGCAGCTTACAGGGTAGCACAGATACGCAGTATTTT
CASSLQGSTDTQYF
>TRBV15|TRBJ2-1|.|.
TGTGCCACCAGCCCTGACCGGTCAGGGTACAATGAGCAGTTCTTC
CATSPDRSGYNEQFF
>TRBV5-8|TRBJ1-3|.|.
TGTGCCAGCAGCTTTCAGGGGCTCTCTGGAAACACCATATATTTT
CASSFQGLSGNTIYF
>TRBV27|TRBJ2-7|TRBD1|.
TGTGCCAGCCGCGGCGGACAGGCCTTCTTTGAGCAGTACTTC
CASRGGQAFFEQYF
>TRBV12-5|TRBJ1-3|.|once
TGTGCTAGTGCTCCCGGACAGAACTCTGGAAACACCATATATTTT
CASAPGQNSGNTIYF
>TRBV11-3|TRBJ2-7|TRBD1|.
TGTGCCAGCAGCGGCCGACAGGGAGTGCAGTACTTC
CASSGRQGVQYF
>TRBV5-5|TRBJ2-1|.|.
TGTGCCAGCAGCCCCTCCGGGACGGGGCTAAGTGAGCAGTTCTTC
CASSPSGTGLSEQFF
>TRBV7-9|TRBJ2-2|.|.
TGTGCCAGCAGCTCCGGGGAGCTGTTTTTT
CASSSGELFF
>TRBV5-4|TRBJ2-4|.|many
TGTGCCAGCAGCTTGAAGGAGGCCTCAAACATTCAGTACTTC
CASSLKEASNIQYF
>TRBV7-9|TRBJ2-7|.|few
TGTGCCAGCAGCACCCGGAACTACGAGCAGTACTTC
CASSTRNYEQYF
>TRBV7-9|TRBJ1-5|TRBD1|.
TGTGCCAGCAGCGGCACGCAGGGGGTGGGTCGCAATCAGCCCCAGCATTTT
CASSGTQGVGRNQPQHF
>TRBV18|TRBJ1-4|.|.
TGTGCCAGCTCACTGGGACCGCCCGAGGAAAAACTGTTTTTT
CASSLGPPEEKLFF
>TRBV10-2|TRBJ2-3|.|many
TGCGCCAGCAGTGAGGCGGCAGGGCTCACAGATACGCAGTATTTT
CASSEAAGLTDTQYF
>TRBV30|TRBJ2-1|TRBD2|.
TGTGCCTGGAGTCTCCGCTGGGGTAGCGGGGGGGCCGGTAAAAGTGAGCAGTTCTTC
CAWSLRWGSGGAGKSEQFF